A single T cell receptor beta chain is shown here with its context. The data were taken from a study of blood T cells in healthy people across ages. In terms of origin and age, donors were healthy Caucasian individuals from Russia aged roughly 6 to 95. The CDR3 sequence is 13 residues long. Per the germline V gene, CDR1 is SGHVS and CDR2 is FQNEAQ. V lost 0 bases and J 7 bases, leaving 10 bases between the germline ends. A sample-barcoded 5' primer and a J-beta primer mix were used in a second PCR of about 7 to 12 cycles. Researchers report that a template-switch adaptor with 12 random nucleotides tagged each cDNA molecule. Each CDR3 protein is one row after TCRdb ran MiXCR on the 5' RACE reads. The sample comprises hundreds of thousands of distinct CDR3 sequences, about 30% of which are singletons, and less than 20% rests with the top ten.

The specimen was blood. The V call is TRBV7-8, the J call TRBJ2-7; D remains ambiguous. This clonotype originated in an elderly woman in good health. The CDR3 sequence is CASSLALYNEQYF. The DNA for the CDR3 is TGTGCCAGCAGCTTAGCGCTGTACAATGAGCAGTACTTC.